This TCR beta chain is drawn from a study of radiotherapy plus CTLA-4 blockade in lung cancer. At the level of the study: Of all patients, approximately 20% responded objectively and 25% to 40% showed disease control. Study results and limitations: The best predictor of response was reported to be early blood T cell clone dynamics, with interferon-beta. Peripheral blood showed expansion of tumor-derived TCR clones after radiotherapy and ipilimumab.

The repertoire was sequenced with immunoSEQ multiplex PCR; TCRdb's copy has only in-frame clones and lacks some. The sample includes around 91,000 clones, 88% seen only once; the top ten take 4.9%. CDR1 SGHRS and CDR2 YFSETQ come from the germline V gene. This CDR3 contains 14 residues. V lost 1 base, J lost 0 bases, and 7 bases lay in between. Notes on this clone: Its antigen remains unknown.

This specimen consisted of peripheral blood, obtained from a patient treated with radiotherapy plus ipilimumab. The chain is built from TRBV5-1 and TRBJ2-5; the D is unclear. This sequence originates from a human donor with non-small cell lung cancer that progressed on radiotherapy plus ipilimumab. The CDR3: CASSLKRHQETQYF. In DNA form, the CDR3 reads TGCGCCAGCAGCTTGAAAAGACACCAAGAGACCCAGTACTTC.